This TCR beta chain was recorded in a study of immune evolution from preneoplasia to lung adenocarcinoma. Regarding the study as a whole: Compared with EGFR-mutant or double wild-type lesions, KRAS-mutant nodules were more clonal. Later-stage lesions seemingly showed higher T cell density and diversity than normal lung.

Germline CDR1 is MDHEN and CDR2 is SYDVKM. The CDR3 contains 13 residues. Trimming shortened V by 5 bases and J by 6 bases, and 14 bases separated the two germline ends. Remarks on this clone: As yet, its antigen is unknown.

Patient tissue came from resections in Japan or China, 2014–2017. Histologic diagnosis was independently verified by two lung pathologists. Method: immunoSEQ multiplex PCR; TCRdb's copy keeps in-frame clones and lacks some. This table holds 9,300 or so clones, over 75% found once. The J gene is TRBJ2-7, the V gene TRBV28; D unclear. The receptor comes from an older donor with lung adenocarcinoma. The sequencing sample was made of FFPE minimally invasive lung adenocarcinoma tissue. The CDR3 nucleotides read TGTGCCAGCAGTGCCACTGGGTACGTCGAGCAGTACTTC. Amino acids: CASSATGYVEQYF.